This T cell receptor (beta chain) emerged from a study of blood T cell repertoires in COVID-19. Sequencing used immunoSEQ multiplex PCR; TCRdb keeps in-frame clones, though not all of them. Of 93,000 or so clones listed, roughly 87% are singletons. Unmatched junction bases numbered 3, after V lost 6 bases and J lost 5 bases. Looked up from germline, CDR1 is LNHDA and CDR2 is SQIVND (reference sequence). The length of the CDR3 is 14 residues. The sequenced material came from peripheral blood. The sequence was obtained from a man between 45 and 60 years old in a cohort sampled during active COVID-19. V gene TRBV19 combines with J gene TRBJ2-2; TRBD1 matches 10 bases. The CDR3 DNA sequence: TGTGCCAGTAGCCGACAGGGGGCAACCGGGGAGCTGTTTTTT. It codes for CASSRQGATGELFF.